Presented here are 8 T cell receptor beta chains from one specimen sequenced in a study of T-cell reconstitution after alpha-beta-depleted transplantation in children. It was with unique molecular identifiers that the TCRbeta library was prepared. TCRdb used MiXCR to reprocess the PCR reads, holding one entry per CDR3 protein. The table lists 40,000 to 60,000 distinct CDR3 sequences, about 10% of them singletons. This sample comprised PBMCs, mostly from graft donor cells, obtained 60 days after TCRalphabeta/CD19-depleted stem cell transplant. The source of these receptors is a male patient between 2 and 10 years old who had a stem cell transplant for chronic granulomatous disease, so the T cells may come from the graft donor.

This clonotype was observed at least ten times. The DNA of the CDR3 is TGCAGCGTTTTACAGGGTATGGATACGCAGTATTTT. Translated: CSVLQGMDTQYF. The genes are TRBV29-1 and TRBJ2-3; a possible D gene is TRBD1 (6 bases). The CDR3 has 12 residues. Looked up from germline, CDR1 is SQVTM and CDR2 is ANQGSEA. V was trimmed by 5 bases and J by 6 bases, leaving 12 bases between them.

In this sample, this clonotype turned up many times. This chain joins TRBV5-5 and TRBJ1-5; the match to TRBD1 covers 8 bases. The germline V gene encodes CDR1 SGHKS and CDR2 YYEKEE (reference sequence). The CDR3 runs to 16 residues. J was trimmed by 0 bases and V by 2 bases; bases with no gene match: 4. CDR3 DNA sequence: TGTGCCAGCAGCTTAACAGGGGGTAATAGCAATCAGCCCCAGCATTTT. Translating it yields CASSLTGGNSNQPQHF.

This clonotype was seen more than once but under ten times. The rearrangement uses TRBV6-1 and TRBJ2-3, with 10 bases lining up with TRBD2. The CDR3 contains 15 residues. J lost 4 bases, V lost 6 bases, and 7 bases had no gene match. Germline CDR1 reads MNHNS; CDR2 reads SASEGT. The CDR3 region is CASSFVAGGPDTQYF. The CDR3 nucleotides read TGTGCCAGCAGCTTTGTAGCGGGAGGACCAGATACGCAGTATTTT.

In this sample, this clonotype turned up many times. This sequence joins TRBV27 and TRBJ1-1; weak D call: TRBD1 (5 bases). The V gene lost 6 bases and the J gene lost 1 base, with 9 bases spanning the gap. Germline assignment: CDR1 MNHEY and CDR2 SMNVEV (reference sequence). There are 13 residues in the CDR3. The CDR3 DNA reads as TGTGCCAGCAGGGGACGGTCGAACACTGAAGCTTTCTTT. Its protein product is CASRGRSNTEAFF.

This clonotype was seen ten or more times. The CDR3 loop reads CASSYSTTAEAFF. DNA of the CDR3: TGTGCCAGCAGTTACTCGACGACAGCTGAAGCTTTCTTT. This chain links TRBV6-5 with TRBJ1-1, with D maybe TRBD1 (5 bases). CDR1 and CDR2 (germline): MNHEY, SVGAGI. There are 13 residues in the CDR3. V shed 0 bases and J shed 6 bases, with 8 bases lying between them.

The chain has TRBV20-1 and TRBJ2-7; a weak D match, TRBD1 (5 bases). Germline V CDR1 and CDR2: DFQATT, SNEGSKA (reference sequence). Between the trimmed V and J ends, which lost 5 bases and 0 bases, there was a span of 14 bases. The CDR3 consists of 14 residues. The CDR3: CSAAARVDSYEQYF. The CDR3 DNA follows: TGCAGTGCTGCCGCCAGGGTCGACTCCTACGAGCAGTACTTC.

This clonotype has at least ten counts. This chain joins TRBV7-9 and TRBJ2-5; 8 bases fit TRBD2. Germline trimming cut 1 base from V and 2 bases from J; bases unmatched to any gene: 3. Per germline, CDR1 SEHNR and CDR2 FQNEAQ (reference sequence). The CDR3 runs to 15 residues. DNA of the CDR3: TGTGCCAGCAGCTTAGTGGGACTAGGTCAAGAGACCCAGTACTTC. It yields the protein CASSLVGLGQETQYF.

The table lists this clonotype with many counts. This chain's CDR3 is CASSLVSSGANVLTF. The CDR3 DNA follows: TGTGCCAGCAGCTTAGTCAGCTCTGGGGCCAACGTCCTGACTTTC. This chain uses TRBV7-8 with TRBJ2-6; D gene uncertain. The CDR3 length is 15 residues. Trimming stripped 1 base from V and 0 bases from J, with 4 bases between. Germline CDR1 SGHVS, CDR2 FQNEAQ.